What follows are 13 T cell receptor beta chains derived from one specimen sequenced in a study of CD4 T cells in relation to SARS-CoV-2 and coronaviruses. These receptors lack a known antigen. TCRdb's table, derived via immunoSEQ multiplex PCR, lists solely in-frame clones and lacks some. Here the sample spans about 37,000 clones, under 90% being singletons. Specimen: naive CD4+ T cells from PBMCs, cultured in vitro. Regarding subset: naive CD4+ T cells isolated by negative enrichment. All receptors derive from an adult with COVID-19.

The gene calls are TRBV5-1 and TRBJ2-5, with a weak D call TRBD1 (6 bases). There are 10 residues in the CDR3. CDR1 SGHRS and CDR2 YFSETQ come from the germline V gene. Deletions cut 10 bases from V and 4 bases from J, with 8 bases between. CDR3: CAETGETQYF. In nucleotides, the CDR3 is TGCGCCGAGACAGGAGAGACCCAGTACTTC.

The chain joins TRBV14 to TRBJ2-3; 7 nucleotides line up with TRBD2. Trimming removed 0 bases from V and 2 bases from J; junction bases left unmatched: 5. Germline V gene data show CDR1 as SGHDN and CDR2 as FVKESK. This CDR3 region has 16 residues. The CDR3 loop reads CASSQDLAGSTDTQYF. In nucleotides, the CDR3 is TGTGCCAGCAGCCAAGATTTAGCGGGCTCCACAGATACGCAGTATTTT.

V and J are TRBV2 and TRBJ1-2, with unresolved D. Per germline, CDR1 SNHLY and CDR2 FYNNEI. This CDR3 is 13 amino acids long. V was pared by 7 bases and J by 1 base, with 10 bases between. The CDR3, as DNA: TGTGCCAGCAATGTGGTTAGTAACTATGGCTACACCTTC. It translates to CASNVVSNYGYTF.

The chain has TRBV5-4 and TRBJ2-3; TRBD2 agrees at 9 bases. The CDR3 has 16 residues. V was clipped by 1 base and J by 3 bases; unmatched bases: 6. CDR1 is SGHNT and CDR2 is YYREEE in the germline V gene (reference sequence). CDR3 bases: TGTGCCAGCAGCTTGTCGACTAGCGGTTATACAGATACGCAGTATTTT. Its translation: CASSLSTSGYTDTQYF.

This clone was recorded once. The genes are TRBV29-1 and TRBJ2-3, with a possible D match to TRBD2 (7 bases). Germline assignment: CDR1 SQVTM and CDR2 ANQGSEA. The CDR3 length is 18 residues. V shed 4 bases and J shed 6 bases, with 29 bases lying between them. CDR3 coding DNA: TGCAGCGTTGGTACGGGCTCCTCCTTCGCGGGGGCATGGGATACGCAGTATTTT. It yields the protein CSVGTGSSFAGAWDTQYF.

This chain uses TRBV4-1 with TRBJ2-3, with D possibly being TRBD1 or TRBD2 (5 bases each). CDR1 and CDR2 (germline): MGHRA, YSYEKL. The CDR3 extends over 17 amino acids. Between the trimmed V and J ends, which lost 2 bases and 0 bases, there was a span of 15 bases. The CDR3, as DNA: TGCGCCAGCAGCCAACCACGCCGAGGGGCTAGCACAGATACGCAGTATTTT. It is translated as CASSQPRRGASTDTQYF.

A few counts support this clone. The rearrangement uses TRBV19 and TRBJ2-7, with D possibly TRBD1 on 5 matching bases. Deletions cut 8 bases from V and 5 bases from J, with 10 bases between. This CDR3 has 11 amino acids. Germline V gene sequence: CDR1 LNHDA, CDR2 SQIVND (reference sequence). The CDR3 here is CASSGMDEQYF. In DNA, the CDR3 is TGTGCCAGTTCAGGGATGGACGAGCAGTACTTC.

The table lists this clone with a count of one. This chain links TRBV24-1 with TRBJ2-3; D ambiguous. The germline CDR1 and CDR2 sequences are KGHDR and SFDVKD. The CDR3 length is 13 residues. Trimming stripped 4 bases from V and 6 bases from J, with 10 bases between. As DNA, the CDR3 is TGTGCCACCAGTGACCAGGCCCCTGATACGCAGTATTTT. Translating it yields CATSDQAPDTQYF.

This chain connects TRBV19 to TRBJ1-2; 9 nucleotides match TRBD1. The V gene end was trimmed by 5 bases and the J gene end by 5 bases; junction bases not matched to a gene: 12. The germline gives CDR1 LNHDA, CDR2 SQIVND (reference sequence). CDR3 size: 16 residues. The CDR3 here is CASSPNTGTGSYGYTF. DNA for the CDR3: TGTGCCAGTAGTCCCAACACCGGGACAGGGAGTTATGGCTACACCTTC.

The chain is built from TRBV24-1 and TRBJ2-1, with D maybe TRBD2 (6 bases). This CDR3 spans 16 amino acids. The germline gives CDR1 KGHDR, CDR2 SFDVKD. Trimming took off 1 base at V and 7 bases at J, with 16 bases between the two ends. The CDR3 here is CATSDLRQGRGNEQFF. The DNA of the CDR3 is TGTGCCACCAGTGATTTAAGGCAGGGACGGGGGAATGAGCAGTTCTTC.

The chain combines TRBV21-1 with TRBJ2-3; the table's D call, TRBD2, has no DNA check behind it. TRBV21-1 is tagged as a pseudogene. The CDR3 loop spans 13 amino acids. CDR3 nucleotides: TGTGCCAGCAGCAATCGAGGCACAGATACGCAGTATTTT. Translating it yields CASSNRGTDTQYF.

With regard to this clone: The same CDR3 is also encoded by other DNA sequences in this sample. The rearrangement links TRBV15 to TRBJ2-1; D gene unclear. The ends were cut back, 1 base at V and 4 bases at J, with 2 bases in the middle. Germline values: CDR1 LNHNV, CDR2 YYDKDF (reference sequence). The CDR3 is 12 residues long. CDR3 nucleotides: TGTGCCACCAGCAGAGTTTACAATGAGCAGTTCTTC. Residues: CATSRVYNEQFF.

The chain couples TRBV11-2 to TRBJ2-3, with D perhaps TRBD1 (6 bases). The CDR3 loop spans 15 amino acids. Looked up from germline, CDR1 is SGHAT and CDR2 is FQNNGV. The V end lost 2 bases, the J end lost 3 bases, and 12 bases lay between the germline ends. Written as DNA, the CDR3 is TGTGCCAGCAGCTTATTAGGTCAGGGGACAGATACGCAGTATTTT. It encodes CASSLLGQGTDTQYF.